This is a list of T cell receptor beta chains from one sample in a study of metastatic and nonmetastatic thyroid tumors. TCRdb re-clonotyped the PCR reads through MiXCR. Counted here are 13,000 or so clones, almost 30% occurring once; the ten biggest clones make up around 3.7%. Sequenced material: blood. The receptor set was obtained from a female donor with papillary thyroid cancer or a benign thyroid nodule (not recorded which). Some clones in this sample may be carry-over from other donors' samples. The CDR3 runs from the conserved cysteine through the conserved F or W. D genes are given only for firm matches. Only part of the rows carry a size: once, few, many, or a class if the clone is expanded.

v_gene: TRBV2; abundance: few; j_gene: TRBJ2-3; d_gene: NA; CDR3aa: CASSSGTDTQYF; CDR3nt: TGTGCCAGCAGTAGCGGCACAGATACGCAGTATTTT
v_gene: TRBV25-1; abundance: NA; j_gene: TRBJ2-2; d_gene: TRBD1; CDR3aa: CASGAERGLFGELFF; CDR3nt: TGTGCCAGCGGTGCGGAGAGGGGGCTATTCGGGGAGCTGTTTTTT
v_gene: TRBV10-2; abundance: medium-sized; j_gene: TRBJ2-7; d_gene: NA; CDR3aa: CASSQSRGWDEQYF; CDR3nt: TGCGCCAGCAGCCAAAGCAGGGGTTGGGACGAGCAGTACTTC
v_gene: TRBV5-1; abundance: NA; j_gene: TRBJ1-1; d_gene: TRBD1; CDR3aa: CASSGTDRANTEAFF; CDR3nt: TGCGCCAGCAGCGGGACGGACAGGGCGAACACTGAAGCTTTCTTT
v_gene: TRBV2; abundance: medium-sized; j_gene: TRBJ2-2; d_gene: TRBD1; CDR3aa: CASSYRGFNTGELFF; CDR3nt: TGTGCCAGCAGTTACAGGGGGTTTAACACCGGGGAGCTGTTTTTT
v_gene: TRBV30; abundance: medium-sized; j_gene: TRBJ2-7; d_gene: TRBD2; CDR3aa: CAWSVGGFEQYF; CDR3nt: TGTGCCTGGAGTGTGGGGGGGTTCGAGCAGTACTTC
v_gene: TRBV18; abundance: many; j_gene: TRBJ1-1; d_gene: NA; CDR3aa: CASSPLAAENTEAFF; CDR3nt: TGTGCCAGCTCACCACTGGCAGCTGAGAACACTGAAGCTTTCTTT
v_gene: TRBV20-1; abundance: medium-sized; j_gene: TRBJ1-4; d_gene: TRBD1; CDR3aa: CSVSRSTGGPGKLFF; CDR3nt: TGCAGTGTCTCACGTTCGACAGGGGGCCCTGGAAAACTGTTTTTT
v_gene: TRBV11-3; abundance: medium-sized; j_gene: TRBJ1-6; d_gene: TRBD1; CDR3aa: CASSFRGTGSSPLHF; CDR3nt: TGTGCCAGCAGCTTTAGGGGGACAGGTTCATCACCCCTCCACTTT
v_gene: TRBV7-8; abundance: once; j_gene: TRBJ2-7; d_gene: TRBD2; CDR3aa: CASSLRTSGISYEQYF; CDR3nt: TGTGCCAGCAGCCTCCGGACTAGCGGGATATCCTACGAGCAGTACTTC
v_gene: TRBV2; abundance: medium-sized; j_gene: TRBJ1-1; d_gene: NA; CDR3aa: CASSGGPYMNTEAFF; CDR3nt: TGTGCCAGCAGTGGGGGCCCATACATGAACACTGAAGCTTTCTTT
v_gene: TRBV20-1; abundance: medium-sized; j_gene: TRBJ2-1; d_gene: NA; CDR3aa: CSARDLISYNEQFF; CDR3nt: TGCAGTGCTAGAGATCTGATCTCCTACAATGAGCAGTTCTTC
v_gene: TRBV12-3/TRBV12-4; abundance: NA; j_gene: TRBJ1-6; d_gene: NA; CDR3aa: CASRPLTWVDSPLHF; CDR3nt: TGTGCCAGCAGGCCCCTGACATGGGTGGATTCACCCCTCCACTTT
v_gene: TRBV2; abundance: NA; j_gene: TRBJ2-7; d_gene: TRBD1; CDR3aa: CASTGTGGPYEQYF; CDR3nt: TGTGCCAGCACAGGGACAGGGGGGCCCTACGAGCAGTACTTC
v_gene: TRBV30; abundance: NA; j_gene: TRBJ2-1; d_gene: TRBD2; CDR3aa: CAWSSGTSVFLSSYNEQLF; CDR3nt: TGTGCCTGGAGCTCGGGGACTAGCGTTTTCCTTAGCTCCTACAATGAGCAGCTCTTC
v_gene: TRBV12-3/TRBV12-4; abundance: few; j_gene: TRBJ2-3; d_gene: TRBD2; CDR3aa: CASRAGGPVYTRYF; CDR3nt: TGTGCCAGCAGGGCGGGAGGGCCGGTATATACGCGGTATTTT
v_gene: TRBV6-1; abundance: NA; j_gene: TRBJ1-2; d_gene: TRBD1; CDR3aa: CASSAQGTGNYGYTF; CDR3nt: TGTGCCAGCAGTGCACAGGGGACAGGAAACTATGGCTACACCTTC
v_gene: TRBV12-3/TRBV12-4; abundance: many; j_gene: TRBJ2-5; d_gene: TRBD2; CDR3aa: CASSPGSGGHQETQYF; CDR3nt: TGTGCCAGCAGTCCCGGTAGCGGGGGCCACCAAGAGACCCAGTACTTC
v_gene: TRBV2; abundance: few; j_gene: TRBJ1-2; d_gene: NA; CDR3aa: CASRTDAWVNYGYTF; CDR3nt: TGTGCCAGCAGGACCGACGCCTGGGTTAACTATGGCTACACCTTC
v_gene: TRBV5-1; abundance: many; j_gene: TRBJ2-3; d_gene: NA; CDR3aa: CASSLAGIGSTDTQYF; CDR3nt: TGCGCCAGCAGCTTGGCCGGCATAGGAAGCACAGATACGCAGTATTTT
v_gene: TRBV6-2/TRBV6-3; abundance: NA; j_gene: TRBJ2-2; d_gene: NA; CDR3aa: CASSSEGGELFF; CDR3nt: TGTGCCAGCAGTTCCGAGGGCGGGGAGCTGTTTTTT
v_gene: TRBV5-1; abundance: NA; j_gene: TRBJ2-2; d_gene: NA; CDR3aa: CASSLDSQNTGELFF; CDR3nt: TGCGCCAGCAGCTTGGATTCCCAGAACACCGGGGAGCTGTTTTTT
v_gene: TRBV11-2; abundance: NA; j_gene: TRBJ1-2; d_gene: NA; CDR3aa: CASSLGDNYGYTF; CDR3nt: TGTGCCAGCAGCTTAGGGGACAACTATGGCTACACCTTC
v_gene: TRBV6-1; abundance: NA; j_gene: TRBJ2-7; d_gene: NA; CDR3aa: CTSSTGSYQQSF; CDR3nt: TGTACCAGCAGTACCGGGTCCTACCAGCAGTCCTTC
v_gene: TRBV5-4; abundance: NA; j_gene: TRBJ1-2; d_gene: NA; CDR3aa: CASSLGLNNGNTF; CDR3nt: TGTGCCAGCAGCTTGGGACTTAACAATGGCAACACCTTC
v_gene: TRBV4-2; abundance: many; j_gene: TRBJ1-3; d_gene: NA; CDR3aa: CASSQAPGRSGSTIYF; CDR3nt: TGTGCCAGCAGCCAAGCTCCAGGGCGCTCTGGAAGCACCATATATTTT
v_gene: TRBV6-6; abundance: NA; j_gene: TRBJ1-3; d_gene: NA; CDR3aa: CASSYVAGSAGNTIYF; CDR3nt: TGTGCCAGCAGTTACGTTGCAGGTTCGGCGGGAAACACCATATATTTT
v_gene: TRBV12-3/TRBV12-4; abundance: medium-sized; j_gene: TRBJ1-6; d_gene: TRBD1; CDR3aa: CASRPRTGVDSPLHF; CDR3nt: TGTGCCAGCAGGCCCCGGACAGGGGTGGATTCACCCCTCCACTTT
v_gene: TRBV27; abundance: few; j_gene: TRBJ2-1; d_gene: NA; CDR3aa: CASSFRENNEQFF; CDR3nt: TGTGCCAGCAGTTTCCGGGAAAACAATGAGCAGTTCTTC
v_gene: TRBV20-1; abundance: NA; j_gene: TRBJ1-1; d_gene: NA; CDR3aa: CSARDTEAFF; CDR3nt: TGCAGTGCTAGAGACACTGAAGCTTTCTTT
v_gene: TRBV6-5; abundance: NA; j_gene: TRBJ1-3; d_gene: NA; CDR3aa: CASSYSRRRGIGNTIYF; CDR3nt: TGTGCCAGCAGTTACTCGAGACGCCGAGGGATTGGAAACACCATATATTTT
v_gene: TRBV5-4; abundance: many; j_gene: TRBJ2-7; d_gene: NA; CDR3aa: CASSSIVDEQYF; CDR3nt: TGTGCCAGCAGCTCCATAGTCGACGAGCAGTACTTC
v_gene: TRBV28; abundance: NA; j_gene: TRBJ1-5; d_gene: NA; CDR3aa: CASSLRQGRNQPQHF; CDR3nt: TGTGCCAGCAGTTTAAGGCAGGGTAGAAATCAGCCCCAGCATTTT
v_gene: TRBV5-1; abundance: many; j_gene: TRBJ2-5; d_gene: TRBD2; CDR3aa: CASSTGLASETQYF; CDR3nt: TGCGCCAGCAGCACCGGACTAGCGTCGGAGACCCAGTACTTC
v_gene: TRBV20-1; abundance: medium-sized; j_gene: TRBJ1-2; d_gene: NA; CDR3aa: CSVQGLGGYTF; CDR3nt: TGCAGTGTCCAGGGATTGGGTGGCTACACCTTC
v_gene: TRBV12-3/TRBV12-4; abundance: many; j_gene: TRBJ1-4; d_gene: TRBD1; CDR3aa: CASSYGQGRWGKLFF; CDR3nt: TGTGCCAGCAGTTACGGACAGGGGAGGTGGGGAAAACTGTTTTTT
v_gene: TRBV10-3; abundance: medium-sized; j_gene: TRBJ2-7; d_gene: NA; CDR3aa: CAISETTYEQYF; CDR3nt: TGTGCCATCAGTGAGACCACCTACGAGCAGTACTTC
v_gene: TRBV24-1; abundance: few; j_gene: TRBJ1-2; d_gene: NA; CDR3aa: CATSDTGTFYGYTF; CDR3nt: TGTGCCACCAGTGATACCGGGACTTTCTATGGCTACACCTTC
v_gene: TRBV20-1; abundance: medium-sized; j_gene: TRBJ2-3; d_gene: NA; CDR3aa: CSAREGQLFTDTQYF; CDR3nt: TGCAGTGCTAGAGAAGGACAGCTTTTCACAGATACGCAGTATTTT
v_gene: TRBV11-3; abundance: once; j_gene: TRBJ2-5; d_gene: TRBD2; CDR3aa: CASSSPIAGGGETQYF; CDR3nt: TGTGCCAGCAGCTCACCGATAGCGGGAGGAGGAGAGACCCAGTACTTC
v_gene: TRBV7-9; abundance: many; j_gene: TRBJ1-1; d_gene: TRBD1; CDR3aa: CASSPTGIEAFF; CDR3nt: TGTGCCAGCAGCCCGACAGGGATTGAAGCTTTCTTT
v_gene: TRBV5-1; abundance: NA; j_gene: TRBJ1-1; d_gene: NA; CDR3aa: CASSLPGLTEAFF; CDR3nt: TGCGCCAGCAGCTTGCCGGGGCTCACTGAAGCTTTCTTT
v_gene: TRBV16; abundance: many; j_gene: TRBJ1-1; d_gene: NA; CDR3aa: CASSQSFILETEAFF; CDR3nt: TGTGCCAGCAGCCAATCGTTTATCCTGGAGACTGAAGCTTTCTTT
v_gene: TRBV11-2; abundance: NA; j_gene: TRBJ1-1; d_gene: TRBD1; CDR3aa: CASSLDRGVTEAFF; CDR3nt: TGTGCCAGCAGCTTGGACAGGGGCGTCACTGAAGCTTTCTTT
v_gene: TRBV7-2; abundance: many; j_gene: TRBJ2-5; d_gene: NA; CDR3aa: CASSYVERQETQYF; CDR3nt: TGTGCCAGCAGCTACGTGGAGCGTCAAGAGACCCAGTACTTC
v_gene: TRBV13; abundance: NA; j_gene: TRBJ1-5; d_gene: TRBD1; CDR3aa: CASSNSRQGNRPQHF; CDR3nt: TGTGCCAGCAGCAACTCCCGACAGGGGAATCGGCCCCAACATTTT
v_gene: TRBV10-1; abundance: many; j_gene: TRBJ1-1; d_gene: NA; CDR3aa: CASSESGKNTEAFF; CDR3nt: TGCGCCAGCAGTGAGTCTGGGAAGAACACTGAAGCTTTCTTT
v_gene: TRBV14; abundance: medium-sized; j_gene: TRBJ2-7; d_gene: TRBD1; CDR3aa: CASSQGQGVSEQYF; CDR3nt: TGTGCCAGCAGCCAAGGACAGGGGGTTAGCGAGCAGTACTTC
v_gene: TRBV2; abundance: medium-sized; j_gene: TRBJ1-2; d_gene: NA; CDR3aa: CASSPFSGSSRGYTF; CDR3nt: TGTGCCAGCAGCCCCTTTTCAGGGTCCTCTCGTGGCTACACCTTC
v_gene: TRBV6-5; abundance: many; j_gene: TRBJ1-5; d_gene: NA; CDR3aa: CASSYSSTLSNQPQHF; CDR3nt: TGTGCTAGCAGTTACTCGTCCACACTTAGCAATCAGCCCCAGCATTTT
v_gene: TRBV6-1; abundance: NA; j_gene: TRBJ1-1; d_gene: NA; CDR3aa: CASSPNGDTEAFF; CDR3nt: TGTGCCAGCAGTCCGAACGGGGACACTGAAGCTTTCTTT
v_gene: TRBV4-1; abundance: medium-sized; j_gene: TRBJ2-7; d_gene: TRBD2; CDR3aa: CASSAGLEVPYEQYF; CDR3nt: TGCGCCAGCAGCGCTGGACTAGAGGTCCCCTACGAGCAGTACTTC
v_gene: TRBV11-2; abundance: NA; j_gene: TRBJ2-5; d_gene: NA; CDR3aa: CASSVSGNQYF; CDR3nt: TGTGCCAGTAGCGTCTCAGGGAACCAGTACTTC
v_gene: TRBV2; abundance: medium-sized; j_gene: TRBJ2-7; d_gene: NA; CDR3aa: CASRAGGYEQYF; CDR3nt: TGTGCCAGCAGGGCTGGGGGGTACGAGCAGTACTTC
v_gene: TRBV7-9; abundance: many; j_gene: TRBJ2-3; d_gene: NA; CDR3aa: CASSLLGRGSGGGGTDTQYF; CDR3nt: TGTGCCAGCAGCTTACTTGGCCGTGGTTCGGGGGGCGGTGGCACAGATACGCAGTATTTT
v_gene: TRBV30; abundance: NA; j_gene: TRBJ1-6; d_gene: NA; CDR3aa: CAWSPLRDHNSPLHF; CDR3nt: TGTGCCTGGAGCCCCCTCCGGGACCATAATTCACCCCTCCACTTT
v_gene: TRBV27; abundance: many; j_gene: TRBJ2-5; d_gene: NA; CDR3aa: CASIPLQGRLQETQYF; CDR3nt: TGTGCCAGCATCCCTCTTCAGGGACGCCTTCAAGAGACCCAGTACTTC
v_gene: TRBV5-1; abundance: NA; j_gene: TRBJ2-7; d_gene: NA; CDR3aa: CASRTSAGADEQYF; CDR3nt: TGCGCCAGCAGGACATCTGCGGGGGCCGACGAGCAGTACTTC
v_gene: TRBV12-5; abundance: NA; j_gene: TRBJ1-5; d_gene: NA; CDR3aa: CASGLPPNQPQHF; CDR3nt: TGTGCTAGTGGTTTGCCACCTAATCAGCCCCAGCATTTT